This TCR beta chain was documented in a study of shared clonotypes between healthy human individuals. Study-wide background: Per donor, CD8 memory used one plate, CD8 naive used two, CD4 memory used three and CD4 naive used three. Study observations and caveats: Generally, naive subsets (rather than memory subsets) showed larger estimated richness.

Of note for this clone: Its antigen is unknown.

Profiling relied on immunoSEQ multiplex PCR, and the TCRdb table lists in-frame clones only, not all of them. This sample has 2 million to 2.5 million clones, with around 95% found just once. The sample consisted of naive CD4+ T cells sorted from blood. Noted subset: CD45RA+ positively selected. The sequence derives from a man between 18 and 35 years old in good health.

DNA for the CDR3: TGTGCCAGCAGCTTATACAGTTATGGCTACACCTTC. Amino acid sequence: CASSLYSYGYTF. The chain joins TRBV7-8 to TRBJ1-2; D unresolved. CDR1 is SGHVS and CDR2 is FQNEAQ in the germline V gene. V was pared by 2 bases and J by 5 bases, with 6 bases between. This CDR3 has 12 residues. Combining the CDR3 with reference TRBV7-8 and TRBJ1-2 gives the whole variable domain GAGVSQSPRYKVAKRGQDVALRCDPISGHVSLFWYQQALGQGPEFLTYFQNEAQLDKSGLPSDRFFAERPEGSVSTLKIQRTQQEDSAVYLCASSLYSYGYTFGSGTRLTVV.